This TCR beta chain came from a study of blood T cell repertoires in COVID-19 (TCRdb year 2020). For context, the study as a whole: Collaborator samples came from the United States, Italy and Spain and covered acute and convalescent phases of COVID-19. The material from the prospective study consisted of cDNA or gDNA derived from T cells, B-cell-depleted T cells, or PBMCs. Subjects who had been exposed to COVID-19, were actively infected with it, or had recovered from it provided the deeply sampled blood TCRbeta repertoires that made up the dataset. A freely available public database, intended as a resource for researchers studying the immune response to SARS-CoV-2, is where the repertoires were released. Samples were obtained from the ongoing ImmuneRACE study (first 160 participants) and from about 1,300 subjects provided by 6 global collaborators. Nearly every sample came with metadata listing a de-identified subject ID, COVID-19 status, age in years and sex. HLA class I and class II types, where available, came from metadata supplied by the sample provider rather than from assay-based typing. Study-wide findings and limitations: Clinical and demographic metadata were provided uncurated, with the amount varying by source and participant.

Details on this clone: Its antigen target is currently unknown. Per-base qualities were not stored, and no clone one base away is much larger.

TCRbeta CDR3 regions were amplified from genomic DNA by means of the immunoSEQ Assay, a bias-controlled multiplex PCR. Per the authors' processing: Nucleated cell counts per sample were estimated from amplification of reference gene primers within the assay. Sequence reads were collapsed and filtered to measure the absolute abundance of every unique TCRbeta CDR3 rearrangement. For each sample, productive Simpson clonality was calculated by taking the square root of Simpson's diversity index across productive rearrangements. TCRdb re-hosts the immuneACCESS table, in-frame sequences only. Its copies lack some clones; in the studies checked, an unresolved V gene accounts for under half of them, and the cause for the rest is not known. D and trimming come from the DNA, and the V and J calls and clone size come from that table. Within this sample are 250,000 or so clones, with roughly 90% of them counted one time only. 2.8% of the sample goes to the ten largest clones.

Participants in the prospective study were enrolled through a virtual design, were aged roughly 18 to 100 years, and lived in roughly 24 United States geographic areas. To assign participants to cohorts, the prospective study relied on clinical history that participants themselves reported in a screening survey and a study questionnaire. Exposed participants were defined as having been in contact with someone with a PCR-confirmed or clinician-diagnosed COVID-19 case within 2 weeks of study entry. In the prospective study, mobile phlebotomists collected whole blood, serum and a nasopharyngeal or oropharyngeal swab from each participant. Participants in the prospective study had the option to provide additional blood draws and questionnaires over a 2-month period. Before DNA extraction, blood samples from the prospective study were shipped at room temperature or frozen. The CDR3 runs 13 amino acids, cysteine and phenylalanine included. Left in the record is the CDR3 DNA by itself, 39 bases read in frame from the first base. Based on the germline V gene (reference sequence), the CDR1 and CDR2 sequences are PRHDT and FYEKMQ. At the junction V is shortened by 4 bases and J by 5 bases, with 12 bases in between.

The chain links TRBV13 with TRBJ2-7; TRBD2 is a possible D gene, resting on 5 matching bases. The receptor was derived from a man aged 40-50 years who had been exposed to COVID-19. Sequenced: PBMCs or T cells enriched from blood (not recorded which). The DNA sequence follows: TGTGCCAGCAGCTCGAGGGTCGAGCACGAGCAGTACTTC. This sequence encodes CASSSRVEHEQYF. The reference TRBV13 and TRBJ2-7 proteins fill in what lies around the CDR3, so the full variable domain reads AAGVIQSPRHLIKEKRETATLKCYPIPRHDTVYWYQQGPGQDPQFLISFYEKMQSDKGSIPDRFSAQQFSDYHSELNMSSLELGDSALYFCASSSRVEHEQYFGPGTRLTVT.